The next 18 T cell receptor beta chains were all read from a single sample in a study of identical twins. TCRdb re-derived calls from the 5' RACE reads in MiXCR, one entry per CDR3 protein. In the table there are more than 350,000 distinct CDR3 sequences, around 9% of which are singletons. The source material was naive T cells sorted from blood. The origin of the receptors is a woman between 50 and 59 years old in good health.

This clonotype has just a few counts. V and J are TRBV5-1 and TRBJ1-4; maybe TRBD1 (5 bases). In germline, CDR1 is SGHRS, CDR2 YFSETQ. Trimming pared 0 bases from V and 4 bases from J, leaving 10 bases between. The CDR3 is 15 residues long. The CDR3 loop reads CASSLGTSGNEKLFF. The CDR3 DNA follows: TGCGCCAGCAGCTTGGGGACATCGGGTAATGAAAAACTGTTTTTT.

The chain links TRBV4-1 to TRBJ1-2, with TRBD1 matching over 7 bases. Germline CDR1 and CDR2: MGHRA and YSYEKL. The V and J ends lost 5 bases and 8 bases, in that order; junction bases with no gene match: 8. The CDR3 sequence is 13 residues long. CDR3 DNA: TGCGCCAGCAGCGCGGGACAGCCCCTAGGCTACACCTTC. Amino acids: CASSAGQPLGYTF.

The CDR3 here is CASSYLGVPTGELFF. In DNA form, the CDR3 reads TGTGCCAGCAGTTACTTGGGGGTGCCGACCGGGGAGCTGTTTTTT. This chain connects TRBV6-2 or TRBV6-3 to TRBJ2-2; D may be TRBD1 or TRBD2 (5 bases each). CDR3 length: 15 amino acids. Deletions cut 1 base from V and 5 bases from J, with 11 bases between. In germline, CDR1 is MNHEY, CDR2 SVGEGT.

This clonotype was detected ten times or more. The chain uses TRBV7-9 and TRBJ2-1; unclear D gene. The V end was cut by 3 bases, the J end by 6 bases, with 3 bases between. Per the germline V gene, CDR1 is SEHNR and CDR2 is FQNEAQ (reference sequence). The CDR3 is 11 residues long. The CDR3 DNA follows: TGTGCCAGCAGCTTCTTCAATGAGCAGTTCTTC. Its protein is CASSFFNEQFF.

The sample holds many counts of this clonotype. This chain uses TRBV10-3 with TRBJ1-6, with D unclear. V lost 6 bases, J lost 10 bases, and 10 bases lay in between. Germline-derived CDR1 and CDR2 are ENHRY and SYGVKD. CDR3 length equals 12 residues. DNA of the CDR3: TGTGCCATCAGGAACATCAACTCACCCCTCCACTTT. Its translation: CAIRNINSPLHF.

This chain connects TRBV28 to TRBJ2-1, with D perhaps matching TRBD2 (5 bases). V was shortened by 8 bases and J by 0 bases, with 14 bases between the two germline ends. The CDR3 contains 15 residues. Germline V lookup: CDR1 MDHEN, CDR2 SYDVKM. In DNA, the CDR3 is TGTGCCAGCCGTAGCGACCTTAACTCCTACAATGAGCAGTTCTTC. Translating gives CASRSDLNSYNEQFF.

There are a few counts of this clonotype. A read error may account for a junction end that differs from germline. This CDR3 is CAWSVVSGGGEQLF. Written as DNA, the CDR3 is TGTGCCTGGAGTGTTGTTTCAGGTGGGGGTGAGCAGCTCTTC. J is TRBJ2-1 and V is TRBV30, with D perhaps being TRBD1 or TRBD2 (5 bases each). The CDR3 contains 14 residues. Germline-derived CDR1 and CDR2 are GTSNPN and SVGIG (reference sequence).

The sample holds a few counts of this clonotype. This chain uses TRBV15 with TRBJ2-5; D is possibly TRBD1 (6 bases). With 1 base removed from V and 6 bases from J, the gap between germline ends came to 24 bases. Germline CDR1 reads LNHNV; CDR2 reads YYDKDF (reference sequence). This CDR3 contains 18 residues. Written as DNA, the CDR3 is TGTGCCACCAGCAGAGGGACAGTCGGTTACACGTCGTCACAGACCCAGTACTTC. It specifies CATSRGTVGYTSSQTQYF.

The gene calls are TRBV27 and TRBJ1-1, with 7 positions matching TRBD1. The CDR3 contains 14 residues. Germline-derived CDR1 and CDR2 are MNHEY and SMNVEV (reference sequence). After removal of 6 bases from V and 1 base from J, the junction contained 5 bases not matched to a gene. CDR3: CASRADRPNTEAFF. CDR3 nucleotides: TGTGCCAGCAGGGCGGACAGGCCGAACACTGAAGCTTTCTTT.

The CDR3 loop is CSARARNEQFF. The CDR3 nucleotides are TGCAGTGCTAGAGCGCGGAATGAGCAGTTCTTC. The chain couples TRBV20-1 to TRBJ2-1; D not resolved. V lost 1 base to trimming and J lost 7 bases, with 5 bases between them. There are 11 residues in the CDR3. Germline loops: CDR1 DFQATT, CDR2 SNEGSKA (reference sequence).

This clonotype came up a few times. The V call is TRBV5-1, the J call TRBJ2-1; D might be TRBD1 or TRBD2, each matching 5 bases. CDR3 length: 18 residues. Trimming cost V 4 bases and J 4 bases, with 24 bases left between them. In germline, CDR1 is SGHRS, CDR2 YFSETQ. Here the CDR3 reads CASSPSTYRDRLYNEQFF. CDR3 bases: TGCGCCAGCAGCCCGAGCACCTACCGGGACCGACTTTACAATGAGCAGTTCTTC.

This clonotype came up many times. V gene TRBV20-1 combines with J gene TRBJ2-6; D ambiguous. CDR3 length: 15 amino acids. The V and J ends lost 1 base and 0 bases respectively, with 7 bases between them. Germline CDR1 and CDR2: DFQATT and SNEGSKA (reference sequence). This chain's CDR3 is CSARVTTSGANVLTF. The CDR3 DNA follows: TGCAGTGCTAGAGTGACAACCTCTGGGGCCAACGTCCTGACTTTC.

This clonotype was counted between two and nine times. The CDR3 coding sequence is TGCAGTGCTAGGGTAGCGGGAGCCTTGAACACCGGGGAGCTGTTTTTT. Its protein product is CSARVAGALNTGELFF. The chain recombines TRBV20-1 with TRBJ2-2; 9 bases match TRBD2. This CDR3 has 16 residues. The V and J ends lost 3 bases and 1 base, in that order; junction bases with no gene match: 6. Germline V gene data show CDR1 as DFQATT and CDR2 as SNEGSKA (reference sequence).

This clonotype was picked up many times. The J gene is TRBJ1-1, the V gene TRBV12-3 or TRBV12-4; D may be TRBD1 (5 bases). V was pared by 5 bases and J by 6 bases, with 10 bases between. The CDR3 runs 12 residues. CDR3 in amino acids: CASSGAGAEAFF. CDR3 nucleotides: TGTGCCAGCAGTGGGGCGGGGGCTGAAGCTTTCTTT.

This clonotype was recorded a few times. The chain links TRBV5-6 to TRBJ2-7, with a weak D call TRBD2 (6 bases). The germline V and J ends were trimmed by 0 bases and 3 bases, with 13 bases remaining between them. Looked up from germline, CDR1 is SGHDT and CDR2 is YYEEEE. CDR3 size: 15 residues. The DNA for the CDR3 is TGTGCCAGCAGCTTGGGACCGGGAGTTTACTACGAGCAGTACTTC. It yields the protein CASSLGPGVYYEQYF.

This clonotype was counted between two and nine times. The CDR3 nucleotides are TGTGCCAGCAGTCCCCGGTTCCAAAACAATGAGCAGTTCTTC. It encodes CASSPRFQNNEQFF. The chain is built from TRBV12-3 or TRBV12-4 and TRBJ2-1; D ambiguous. This CDR3 region has 14 residues. V gave up 5 bases and J gave up 5 bases, with 13 bases separating them.

V gene TRBV5-1 combines with J gene TRBJ2-1; D is unresolved. The germline CDR1 and CDR2 sequences are SGHRS and YFSETQ. CDR3 size: 15 residues. V lost 0 bases, J lost 6 bases, and 13 bases lay in between. CDR3: CASSLESISGNEQFF. Here the CDR3 DNA reads TGCGCCAGCAGCTTGGAGTCTATCTCGGGCAATGAGCAGTTCTTC.

The table lists this clonotype with many counts. The genes are TRBV6-1 and TRBJ2-1; D unclear. This CDR3 is 13 amino acids long. CDR1 is MNHNS, CDR2 SASEGT, per germline. V was cut by 4 bases and J by 3 bases, with 7 bases left in between. The CDR3 nucleotides read TGTGCCAGCAGTGGCAGTCTCTACAATGAGCAGTTCTTC. Its translation: CASSGSLYNEQFF.